A single T cell receptor (beta chain) is shown here with its context. Per the study methods: Using reference gene primer amplification, nucleated cell counts were estimated. Sequenced by immunoSEQ multiplex PCR; TCRdb stores in-frame clones only, minus some. D and trimming were read from the DNA, whereas the V and J calls and clone size are those reported in that table. The table records about 170,000 clones, less than 85% of them present only once. This specimen comes from a study of blood T cell repertoires in COVID-19. As for the study in general: T cells, B-cell-depleted T cells, or PBMCs supplied cDNA or gDNA.

The participants were between about 18 and 90 years old and came from under 25 US areas. Recovered status in Cohort 3 required two negative PCRs, clearance, or symptom resolution. The CDR3 has 15 amino acids. The germline V gene encodes CDR1 MNHEY and CDR2 SVGAGI. V lost 5 bases and J lost 5; bases outside the gene matches: 9. V gene TRBV6-5 combines with J gene TRBJ1-2, with 9 bases that match TRBD1. The sample consisted of PBMCs or T cells enriched from blood (not recorded which). This clonotype was obtained from a middle-aged man who had recovered from COVID-19. CDR3 residues: CASSIGTGTGYGYTF. The CDR3 DNA reads as TGTGCCAGCAGTATAGGGACAGGGACTGGGTATGGCTACACCTTC.